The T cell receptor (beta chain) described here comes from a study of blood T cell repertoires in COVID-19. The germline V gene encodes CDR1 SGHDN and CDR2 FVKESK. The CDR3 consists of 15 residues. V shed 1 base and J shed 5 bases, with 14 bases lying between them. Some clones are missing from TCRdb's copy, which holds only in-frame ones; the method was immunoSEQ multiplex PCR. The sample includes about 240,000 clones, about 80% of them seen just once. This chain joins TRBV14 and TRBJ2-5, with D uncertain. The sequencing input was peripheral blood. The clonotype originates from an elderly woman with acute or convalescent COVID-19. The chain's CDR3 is CASSQVRPLAETQYF. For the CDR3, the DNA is TGTGCCAGCAGCCAAGTGAGGCCCCTGGCGGAGACCCAGTACTTC.